The 23 T cell receptor beta chains reported below all come from one sample, sequenced in a study of blood T cell repertoires in COVID-19. Clones were sequenced by immunoSEQ multiplex PCR, and TCRdb holds only the in-frame ones, with some missing. Of fewer than 350,000 clones in the sample, about 92% were seen once. Sequenced material: peripheral blood. The source is a woman aged 55-70 years with COVID-19, enrolled during active disease.

The J gene is TRBJ1-2, the V gene TRBV4-2; tentative D call: TRBD1 (6 bases). Germline V gene data show CDR1 as LGHNA and CDR2 as YNFKEQ. CDR3 length: 15 amino acids. The V end was cut by 0 bases, the J end by 0 bases, with 8 bases between. This chain's CDR3 is CASSQETGANYGYTF. The CDR3, as DNA: TGTGCCAGCAGCCAAGAGACAGGAGCTAACTATGGCTACACCTTC.

This clone has just one count. The V gene is TRBV19, the J gene TRBJ2-1; D might be TRBD2 (6 bases). The CDR3 is 14 amino acids. V dropped 10 bases and J dropped 2 bases, with 15 bases sitting between them. The germline V gene has CDR1 LNHDA and CDR2 SQIVND (reference sequence). CDR3 bases: TGTGCCACCTCGGAGGGGCGCCCCTACAATGAGCAGTTCTTC. Translated, it gives CATSEGRPYNEQFF. The variable domain in full, with the rest retrieved from reference TRBV19 and TRBJ2-1, is DGGITQSPKYLFRKEGQNVTLSCEQNLNHDAMYWYRQDPGQGLRLIYYSQIVNDFQKGDIAEGYSVSREKKESFPLTVTSAQKNPTAFYLCATSEGRPYNEQFFGPGTRLTVL.

This clone appeared once. The chain couples TRBV6-6 to TRBJ2-7, with 12 bases lining up with TRBD1. Germline CDR1 reads MNHNY; CDR2 reads SVGAGI (reference sequence). Trimming cost V 4 bases and J 6 bases; bases outside gene matches: 10. The CDR3 is 16 amino acids. In nucleotides, the CDR3 is TGTGCCAGCAGTTCCGGGACAGGGGGCGCCTGGGGCGAGCAGTACTTC. Its translation is CASSSGTGGAWGEQYF.

The V gene is TRBV6-5, the J gene TRBJ1-6; the D gene is possibly TRBD1 (5 bases). The CDR3 has 16 amino acids. Germline V CDR1 and CDR2: MNHEY, SVGAGI. V was trimmed by 2 bases and J by 9 bases, leaving 17 bases between them. In DNA, the CDR3 is TGTGCCAGCAGTTACCCACGCGCTGGTGGGGCTTCACCCCTCCACTTT. Protein product: CASSYPRAGGASPLHF.

This clone was recorded only once. Other DNA sequences in the sample encode the same CDR3. CDR3 bases: TGTGCCAGTAGTATAGATCGGGGGGCCGGGGAGCTGTTTTTT. Translating it yields CASSIDRGAGELFF. V usage is TRBV19 and J usage is TRBJ2-2, with 7 bases matching TRBD2. The V gene end was trimmed by 0 bases and the J gene end by 6 bases; junction bases not matched to a gene: 1. Germline values: CDR1 LNHDA, CDR2 SQIVND (reference sequence). CDR3 length: 14 residues.

The CDR3 nucleotides are TGTGCCAGCAGTTTTTACGCGGCTAACACTGAAGCTTTCTTT. This gives the protein CASSFYAANTEAFF. V usage is TRBV27 and J usage is TRBJ1-1; D not resolved. The CDR3 consists of 14 residues. Per the germline V gene, CDR1 is MNHEY and CDR2 is SMNVEV (reference sequence). V shed 3 bases and J shed 2 bases, with 10 bases lying between them.

This chain uses TRBV7-3 with TRBJ1-6; D is possibly TRBD1 (5 bases). V was shortened by 1 base and J by 8 bases, with 9 bases between the two germline ends. The germline V gene has CDR1 SGHTA and CDR2 FQGTGA. This CDR3 has 14 amino acids. The CDR3 reads CASSLKGGDSPLHF. CDR3 nucleotide sequence: TGTGCCAGCAGCTTAAAAGGAGGGGATTCACCCCTCCACTTT. The full variable domain, with the rest looked up from reference TRBV7-3 and TRBJ1-6, is GAGVSQTPSNKVTEKGKYVELRCDPISGHTALYWYRQSLGQGPEFLIYFQGTGAADDSGLPNDRFFAVRPEGSVSTLKIQRTERGDSAVYLCASSLKGGDSPLHFGNGTRLTVT.

This chain connects TRBV23-1 to TRBJ1-3, with 7 bases matching TRBD1. TRBV23-1 is sorted into the ORF group, with uncertain function. The CDR3 loop spans 16 amino acids. Trimming at V came to 7 bases and at J to 4 bases, leaving 13 bases not matched to a gene. The CDR3 here is CASISQGEQPGNTIYF. DNA for the CDR3: TGCGCCAGCATTTCGCAGGGGGAACAACCCGGAAACACCATATATTTT.

This clone appeared a single time. The chain carries TRBV4-1 and TRBJ2-7; D possibly corresponds to TRBD2 (5 bases). Germline values: CDR1 MGHRA, CDR2 YSYEKL. CDR3 length: 12 residues. V dropped 4 bases and J dropped 6 bases, with 10 bases sitting between them. The CDR3 here is CASSPSGTEQYF. The CDR3 DNA sequence: TGCGCCAGCAGCCCCTCGGGAACCGAGCAGTACTTC.

The V call is TRBV28, the J call TRBJ1-2; D is unresolved. Germline lookup yields CDR1 MDHEN and CDR2 SYDVKM. Trimming left V 3 bases short and J 8 bases short, with 13 bases between. The CDR3 extends over 13 amino acids. CDR3 in DNA: TGTGCCAGCAGTTTGGTCCGCGTCGGGGGCTACACCTTC. Its protein is CASSLVRVGGYTF.

The rearrangement links TRBV28 to TRBJ2-3; TRBD2 is a possible D gene (5 bases). Germline V gives CDR1 MDHEN, CDR2 SYDVKM. V lost 7 bases to trimming and J lost 2 bases, with 13 bases between them. The CDR3 is made up of 14 amino acids. The CDR3 is CASKDPGNTDTQYF. CDR3 nucleotide sequence: TGTGCCAGCAAGGATCCGGGGAACACAGATACGCAGTATTTT.

This clone is a singleton in its sample. This rearrangement joins TRBV5-1 to TRBJ2-6; the D is unclear. The CDR3 has 17 amino acids. Germline CDR1 and CDR2: SGHRS and YFSETQ. V was cut by 1 base and J by 0 bases, with 11 bases left in between. The CDR3 sequence: CASSLSGSNSGANVLTF. CDR3 coding DNA: TGCGCCAGCAGCTTGTCCGGGTCTAACTCTGGGGCCAACGTCCTGACTTTC.

V is TRBV12-3 or TRBV12-4 and J is TRBJ2-7; TRBD2 might be the D (7 bases). This CDR3 is 13 amino acids long. The V and J ends lost 6 bases and 9 bases respectively, with 18 bases between them. The CDR3 bases are TGTGCCAGCAGATTCGAGGGGGGAGGGGTGCAGTACTTC. Its translation: CASRFEGGGVQYF.

This clone has just one count. The chain couples TRBV2 to TRBJ2-5, with 10 bases identical to TRBD1. This CDR3 has 14 residues. With V trimmed by 4 bases and J by 9 bases, 8 bases remained unmatched. The germline CDR1 and CDR2 sequences are SNHLY and FYNNEI. In DNA, the CDR3 is TGTGCCAGCAGTGGGACAGGGGGATCCGGGTCCCAGTACTTC. Translated: CASSGTGGSGSQYF.

This chain connects TRBV19 to TRBJ2-3, with 7 bases aligning to TRBD1. Germline V lookup: CDR1 LNHDA, CDR2 SQIVND (reference sequence). The CDR3 extends over 16 amino acids. V dropped 3 bases and J dropped 2; count of bases not matched to a gene: 8. The CDR3 bases are TGTGCCAGTAGTATCGGGTGGGGGACAGTCACAGATACGCAGTATTTT. Amino acid sequence: CASSIGWGTVTDTQYF.

The V call is TRBV6-2 or TRBV6-3, the J call TRBJ1-2; D not certain. Trimming stripped 2 bases from V and 4 bases from J, with 11 bases between. The CDR3 has 14 amino acids. The germline CDR1 and CDR2 sequences are MNHEY and SVGEGT. CDR3 DNA sequence: TGTGCCAGCAGTTACGGCGAGGGTATCTATGGCTACACCTTC. It yields the protein CASSYGEGIYGYTF.

This sequence joins TRBV10-3 and TRBJ1-1, with D possibly matching TRBD1 (5 bases). The germline V and J ends were trimmed by 2 bases and 9 bases, with 16 bases remaining between them. This CDR3 comprises 14 residues. From germline, CDR1 is ENHRY and CDR2 SYGVKD. The CDR3 DNA reads as TGTGCCATCAGTGAGCCCCGGGCTGGGGGGAAAGCTTTCTTT. Protein sequence: CAISEPRAGGKAFF.

This chain joins TRBV28 and TRBJ1-2; a weak D match, TRBD1 (5 bases). Deletions cut 2 bases from V and 4 bases from J, with 11 bases between. Germline CDR1 and CDR2: MDHEN and SYDVKM. The CDR3 spans 14 residues. CDR3 in DNA: TGTGCCAGCAGTTTAGGACCCAGGGTCTATGGCTACACCTTC. It encodes CASSLGPRVYGYTF.

This clone was observed a few times. J is TRBJ1-1 and V is TRBV2, with D maybe TRBD1 (6 bases). Per the germline V gene, CDR1 is SNHLY and CDR2 is FYNNEI. V lost 6 bases, J lost 3 bases, and 20 bases lay in between. The CDR3 loop spans 16 amino acids. CDR3 in amino acids: CASRNQGMGFDTEAFF. The CDR3 DNA reads as TGTGCCAGCAGGAACCAGGGGATGGGTTTTGACACTGAAGCTTTCTTT.

V usage is TRBV5-1 and J usage is TRBJ2-7, with TRBD1 matching over 11 bases. V lost 4 bases to trimming and J lost 3 bases; unmatched junction nucleotides: 3. In germline, CDR1 is SGHRS, CDR2 YFSETQ. The length of the CDR3 is 14 residues. The CDR3 is CASSAGQGGYEQYF. DNA of the CDR3: TGCGCCAGCAGCGCGGGACAGGGGGGCTACGAGCAGTACTTC.

The genes are TRBV19 and TRBJ1-2; the D is unclear. The CDR3 covers 15 residues. Deletions cut 2 bases from V and 1 base from J, with 11 bases between. The germline CDR1 and CDR2 sequences are LNHDA and SQIVND (reference sequence). The CDR3 DNA reads as TGTGCCAGTAGTATAAGCCCGGGGATTAACTATGGCTACACCTTC. This encodes CASSISPGINYGYTF.

The chain employs TRBV2 and TRBJ1-1; D remains ambiguous. Germline lookup yields CDR1 SNHLY and CDR2 FYNNEI. Trimming removed 7 bases from V and 0 bases from J, with 3 bases in between. The CDR3 has 11 residues. The CDR3 reads CASTMNTEAFF. CDR3 DNA: TGTGCCAGCACCATGAACACTGAAGCTTTCTTT.

CDR3 sequence reads: CASSAGVGVSYGYTF. The CDR3, as DNA: TGTGCCAGCAGTGCGGGGGTGGGGGTTAGTTATGGCTACACCTTC. The chain uses TRBV28 and TRBJ1-2, with D possibly being TRBD1 (5 bases). In germline, CDR1 is MDHEN, CDR2 SYDVKM. The CDR3 length is 15 residues. V lost 5 bases to trimming and J lost 5 bases, with 18 bases between them.